This T cell receptor (beta chain) stems from a study of blood T cell repertoires in COVID-19. Sequencing used immunoSEQ multiplex PCR; TCRdb keeps in-frame clones, though not all of them. The repertoire holds about 180,000 clones, with 75% to 90% as singletons. The J segment lost 8 bases and the V segment lost 10 bases, leaving 8 bases of the junction unmatched. Germline V gene data show CDR1 as WSHSY and CDR2 as SAAADI. The CDR3 covers 12 residues. Sample: PBMCs or T cells enriched from blood (not recorded which). The origin of this receptor is a man between 35 and 55 years old who had recovered from COVID-19. This sequence joins TRBV10-2 and TRBJ1-2; 9 nucleotides line up with TRBD1. As DNA, the CDR3 is TGCGCCACCCAACAGGGGGCGGGGGGCTACACCTTC. This translates into CATQQGAGGYTF.